This TCR beta chain was sequenced in a study of T-cell reconstitution after alpha-beta-depleted transplantation in children (dated by TCRdb to between 2015 and 2016). Background for the entire study: T-cell immune reconstitution after TCRalphabeta/CD19-depleted allogeneic hematopoietic cell transplantation in children was quantitatively tracked in the study by means of TCR repertoire profiling.

The germline V gene yields SGHDT for CDR1 and YYEEEE for CDR2. V and J are trimmed by 2 bases and 8 bases, and the gene matches miss 13 bases of the junction. The CDR3, cysteine through phenylalanine, is 16 amino acids long. The entry retains the CDR3 DNA only, 48 bases that are in frame from base 1. Library method: PCR. The sequencer listed for this sample is Illumina HiSeq 2500. TCR libraries were prepared with molecular barcoding, using unique molecular identifiers to normalize TCRbeta repertoire quantification. The public reads were reprocessed in TCRdb via fastp at Q25 and MiXCR, keeping in-frame beta chains. Rows are combined by CDR3 protein, so each entry shows the most common genes and DNA. The sample table shows about 580,000 distinct CDR3 sequences, and around 27% are seen once. Clones ranked in the top ten supply about 35% of the sample. As regards this clonotype: Which antigen it targets is not known. Base qualities are not at hand, and no much larger clone is one base apart.

This specimen's treatment or condition label, interpreted: allogeneic hematopoietic cell transplantation with graft depleted of TCRalphabeta T cells and CD19 B cells. TCRalphabeta/CD19-depleted allogeneic hematopoietic cell grafts were given to the transplant recipients, all of whom were children. The research as a whole found: About two months after transplant, the apparently early recovery of alphabetaT-cell counts reportedly depended on just several hundred clones that had expanded rapidly and came from non-depleted graft cells. Over the following months the frequencies of hyperexpanded clones went down, and after one year T-cell counts and TCRbeta diversity were mostly credited to newly produced T cells. In some patients, the high TCRbeta diversity seen at day 60 was put down to recipient T cells and intrathymic progenitors that had survived conditioning.

Here the sequenced sample was PBMCs, taken before TCRalphabeta/CD19-depleted stem cell transplant. The receptor was derived from a boy younger than two with Wiskott-Aldrich syndrome, due to receive a stem cell transplant. This receptor chain uses TRBV5-6 and TRBJ1-2, with 9 bases aligning to TRBD1. The DNA reads TGTGCCAGCAGCTTATACTCCGGGACAGGGATGGAGGGCTACACCTTC. Its product reads: CASSLYSGTGMEGYTF. Joined to the reference TRBV5-6 and TRBJ1-2 proteins, this CDR3 gives the full variable domain: DAGVTQSPTHLIKTRGQQVTLRCSPKSGHDTVSWYQQALGQGPQFIFQYYEEEERQRGNFPDRFSGHQFPNYSSELNVNALLLGDSALYLCASSLYSGTGMEGYTFGSGTRLTVV.